This TCR beta chain appears in the sequencing data of a study of tumor and adjacent non-tumor tissue in lung cancer. Study-wide results and limits: Tumor repertoires had a smaller top 100 clone share than normal lung. Significantly higher TCR diversity was found in tumor than normal lung.

Three rounds of nested PCR, following a modified ARM-PCR protocol, produced the TCRbeta library. One entry per CDR3 protein, called by TCRdb with MiXCR from the multiplex PCR reads. The table has more than 85,000 distinct CDR3 sequences, over 55% seen once. V lost 4 bases and J 9 bases, leaving 14 bases between the germline ends. This CDR3 spans 13 amino acids. CDR1 is SGHNT and CDR2 is YYREEE in the germline V gene (reference sequence). In this sample, this clonotype turned up many times. Antigen specificity is unknown. RNA was extracted from bulk tissue without any cell sorting. More than 3 cm separated this lung sample from the edge of the tumor. Newly diagnosed lung cancer patients had thoracic surgery in China, August–November 2014, without prior chemotherapy.

What was sequenced was distant non-tumor lung tissue. This TCR came from a young man with non-small cell lung cancer. This sequence joins TRBV5-4 and TRBJ2-1; tentatively, D is TRBD1 (5 bases). The CDR3 region has the DNA TGTGCCAGCAGCCACCGGACCCAGGGTGAGCAGTTCTTC. Encoded protein: CASSHRTQGEQFF.